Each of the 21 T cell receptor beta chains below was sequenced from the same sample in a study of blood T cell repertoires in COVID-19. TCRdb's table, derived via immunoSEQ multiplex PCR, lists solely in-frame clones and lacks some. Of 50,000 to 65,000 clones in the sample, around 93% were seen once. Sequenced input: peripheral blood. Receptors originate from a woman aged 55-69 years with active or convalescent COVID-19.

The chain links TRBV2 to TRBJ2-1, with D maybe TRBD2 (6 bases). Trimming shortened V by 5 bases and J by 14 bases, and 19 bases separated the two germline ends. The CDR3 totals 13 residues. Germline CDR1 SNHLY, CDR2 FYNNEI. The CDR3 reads CASSTYVGGLEFF. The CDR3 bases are TGTGCCAGCAGTACCTACGTCGGGGGACTCGAGTTCTTC.

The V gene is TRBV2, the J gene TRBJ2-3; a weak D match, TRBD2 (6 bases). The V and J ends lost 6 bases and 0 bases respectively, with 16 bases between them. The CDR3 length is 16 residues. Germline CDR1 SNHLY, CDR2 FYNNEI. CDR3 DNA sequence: TGTGCCAGCAGCAAAAGACTAGGGCCAAGCACAGATACGCAGTATTTT. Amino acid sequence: CASSKRLGPSTDTQYF. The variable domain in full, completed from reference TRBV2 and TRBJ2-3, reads EPEVTQTPSHQVTQMGQEVILRCVPISNHLYFYWYRQILGQKVEFLVSFYNNEISEKSEIFDDQFSVERPDGSNFTLKIRSTKLEDSAMYFCASSKRLGPSTDTQYFGPGTRLTVL.

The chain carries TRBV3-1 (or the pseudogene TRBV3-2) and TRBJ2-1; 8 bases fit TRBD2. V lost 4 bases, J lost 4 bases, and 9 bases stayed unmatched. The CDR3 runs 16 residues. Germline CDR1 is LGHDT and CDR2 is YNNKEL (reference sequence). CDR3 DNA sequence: TGTGCCAGCAGCCCTGAGCGGGAGATATCGTACAATGAGCAGTTCTTC. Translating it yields CASSPEREISYNEQFF.

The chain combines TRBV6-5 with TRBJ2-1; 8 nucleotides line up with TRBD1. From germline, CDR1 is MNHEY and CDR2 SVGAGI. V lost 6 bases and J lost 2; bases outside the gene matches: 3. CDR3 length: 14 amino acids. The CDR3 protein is CASRPGQAYNEQFF. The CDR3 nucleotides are TGTGCCAGCAGACCGGGACAGGCCTACAATGAGCAGTTCTTC.

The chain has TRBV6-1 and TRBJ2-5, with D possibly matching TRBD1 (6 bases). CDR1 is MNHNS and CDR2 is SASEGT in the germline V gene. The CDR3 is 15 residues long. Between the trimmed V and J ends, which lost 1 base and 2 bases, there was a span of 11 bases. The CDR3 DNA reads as TGTGCCAGCAGTGAAGAATGGGGGCAGCAAGAGACCCAGTACTTC. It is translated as CASSEEWGQQETQYF.

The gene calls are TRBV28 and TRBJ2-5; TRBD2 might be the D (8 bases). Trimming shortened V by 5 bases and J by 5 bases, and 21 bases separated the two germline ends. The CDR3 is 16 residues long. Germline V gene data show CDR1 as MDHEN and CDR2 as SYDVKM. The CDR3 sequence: CASSDLSGTVGETQYF. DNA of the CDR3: TGTGCCAGCAGTGACCTTAGCGGGACAGTTGGGGAGACCCAGTACTTC.

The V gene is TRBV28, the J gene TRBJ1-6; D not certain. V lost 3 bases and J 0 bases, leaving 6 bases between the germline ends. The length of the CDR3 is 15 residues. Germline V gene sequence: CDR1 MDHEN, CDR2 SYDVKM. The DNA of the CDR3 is TGTGCCAGCAGTTTGGGGAGCTCCTATAATTCACCCCTCCACTTT. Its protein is CASSLGSSYNSPLHF.

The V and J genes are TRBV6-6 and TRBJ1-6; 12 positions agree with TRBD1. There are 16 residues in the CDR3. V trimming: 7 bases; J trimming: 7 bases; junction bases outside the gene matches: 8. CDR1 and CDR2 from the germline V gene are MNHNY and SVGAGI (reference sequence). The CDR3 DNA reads TGTGCCAGCATCGGGACAGGGGGCGCGGGAAATTCACCCCTCCACTTT. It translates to CASIGTGGAGNSPLHF.

CDR3 sequence (DNA): TGTGCCAGCAGTCCAGCGGGGACAGGAAAATTCTACGAGCAGTACTTC. Protein product: CASSPAGTGKFYEQYF. The gene calls are TRBV28 and TRBJ2-7, with D possibly TRBD1 on 8 matching bases. The length of the CDR3 is 16 residues. Trimming took 5 bases from V and 3 from J, leaving 20 bases between them. CDR1 and CDR2 from the germline V gene are MDHEN and SYDVKM.

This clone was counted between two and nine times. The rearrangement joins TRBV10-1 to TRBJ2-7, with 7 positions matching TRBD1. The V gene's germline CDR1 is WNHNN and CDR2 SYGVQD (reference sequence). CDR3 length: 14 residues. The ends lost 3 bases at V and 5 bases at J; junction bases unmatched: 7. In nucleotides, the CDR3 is TGCGCCAGCAGTGACGACAGGGCGAGAAACGAGCAGTACTTC. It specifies CASSDDRARNEQYF.

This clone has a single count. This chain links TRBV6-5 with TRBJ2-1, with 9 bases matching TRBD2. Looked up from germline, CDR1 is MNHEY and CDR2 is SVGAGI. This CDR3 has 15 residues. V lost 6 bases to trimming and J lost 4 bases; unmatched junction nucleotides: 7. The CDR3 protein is CASSRIAGDYNEQFF. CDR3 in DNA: TGTGCCAGCAGCCGGATAGCGGGAGATTACAATGAGCAGTTCTTC.

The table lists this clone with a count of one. As DNA, the CDR3 is TGTGCCAGCAGTGGAGGGACAGCCAACACTGAAGCTTTCTTT. Translating gives CASSGGTANTEAFF. V is TRBV7-9 and J is TRBJ1-1; 7 nucleotides match TRBD1. This CDR3 is built from 14 residues. The V segment lost 6 bases and the J segment 2 bases; nucleotides outside the gene matches: 6. Germline V CDR1 and CDR2: SEHNR, FQNEAQ (reference sequence). The full variable domain, rest sourced from reference TRBV7-9 and TRBJ1-1, is DTGVSQNPRHKITKRGQNVTFRCDPISEHNRLYWYRQTLGQGPEFLTYFQNEAQLEKSRLLSDRFSAERPKGSFSTLEIQRTEQGDSAMYLCASSGGTANTEAFFGQGTRLTVV.

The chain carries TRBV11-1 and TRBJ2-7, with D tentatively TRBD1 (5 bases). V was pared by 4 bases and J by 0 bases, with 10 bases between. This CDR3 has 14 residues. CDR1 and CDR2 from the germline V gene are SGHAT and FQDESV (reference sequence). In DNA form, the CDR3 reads TGTGCCAGCAGCTCCGACAGAATCTCCTACGAGCAGTACTTC. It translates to CASSSDRISYEQYF.

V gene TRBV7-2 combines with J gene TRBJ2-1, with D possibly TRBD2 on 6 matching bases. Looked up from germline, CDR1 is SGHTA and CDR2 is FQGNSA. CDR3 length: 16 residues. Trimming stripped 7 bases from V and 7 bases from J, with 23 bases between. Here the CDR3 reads CASTFIGTPLGNEQFF. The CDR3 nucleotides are TGTGCCAGCACCTTCATCGGGACTCCCCTCGGGAATGAGCAGTTCTTC.

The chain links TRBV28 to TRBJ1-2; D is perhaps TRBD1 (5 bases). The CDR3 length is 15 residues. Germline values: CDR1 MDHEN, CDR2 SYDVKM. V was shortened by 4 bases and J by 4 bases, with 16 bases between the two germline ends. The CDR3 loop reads CASSSPGSTVYGYTF. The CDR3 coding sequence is TGTGCCAGCAGTTCACCAGGGTCGACGGTCTATGGCTACACCTTC.

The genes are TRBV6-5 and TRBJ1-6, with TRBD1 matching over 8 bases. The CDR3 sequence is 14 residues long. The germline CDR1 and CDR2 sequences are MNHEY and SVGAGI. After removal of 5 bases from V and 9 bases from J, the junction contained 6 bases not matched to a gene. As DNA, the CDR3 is TGTGCCAGCAGTCGGACAGGGCCCGGTTCACCCCTCCACTTT. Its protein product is CASSRTGPGSPLHF.

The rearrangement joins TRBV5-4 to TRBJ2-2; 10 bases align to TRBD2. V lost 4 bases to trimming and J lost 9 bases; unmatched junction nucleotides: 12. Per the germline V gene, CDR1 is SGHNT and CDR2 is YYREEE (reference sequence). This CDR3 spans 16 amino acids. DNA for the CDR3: TGTGCCAGCAGCCGCCTTAGGGAGCGGGGGGGCCGGGAGCTGTTTTTT. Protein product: CASSRLRERGGRELFF.

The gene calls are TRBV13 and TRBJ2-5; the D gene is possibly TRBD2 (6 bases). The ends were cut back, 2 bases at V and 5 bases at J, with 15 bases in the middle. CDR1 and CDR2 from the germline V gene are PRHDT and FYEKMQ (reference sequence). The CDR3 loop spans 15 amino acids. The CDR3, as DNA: TGTGCCAGCAGCTTAAACGCGGGACGGGGGGAGACCCAGTACTTC. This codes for CASSLNAGRGETQYF.

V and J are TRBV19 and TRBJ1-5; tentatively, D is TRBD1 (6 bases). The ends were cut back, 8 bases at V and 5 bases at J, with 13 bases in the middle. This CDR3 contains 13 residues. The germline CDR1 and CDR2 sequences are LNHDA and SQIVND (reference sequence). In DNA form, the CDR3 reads TGTGCCAGTGAACCGACAGGCCATCAGCCCCAGCATTTT. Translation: CASEPTGHQPQHF.

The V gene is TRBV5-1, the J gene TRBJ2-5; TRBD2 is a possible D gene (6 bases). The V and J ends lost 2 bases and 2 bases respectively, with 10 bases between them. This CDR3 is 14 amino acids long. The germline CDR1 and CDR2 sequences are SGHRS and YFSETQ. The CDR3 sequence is CASSLGGPQETQYF. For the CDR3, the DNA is TGCGCCAGCAGCTTAGGAGGGCCTCAAGAGACCCAGTACTTC.

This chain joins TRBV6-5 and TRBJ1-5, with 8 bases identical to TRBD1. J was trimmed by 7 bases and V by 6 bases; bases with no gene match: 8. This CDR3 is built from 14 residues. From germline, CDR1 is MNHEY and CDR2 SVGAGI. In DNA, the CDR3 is TGTGCCAGCAGCTTCCAGGGGGCGGGGCAGCCCCAGCATTTT. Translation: CASSFQGAGQPQHF.